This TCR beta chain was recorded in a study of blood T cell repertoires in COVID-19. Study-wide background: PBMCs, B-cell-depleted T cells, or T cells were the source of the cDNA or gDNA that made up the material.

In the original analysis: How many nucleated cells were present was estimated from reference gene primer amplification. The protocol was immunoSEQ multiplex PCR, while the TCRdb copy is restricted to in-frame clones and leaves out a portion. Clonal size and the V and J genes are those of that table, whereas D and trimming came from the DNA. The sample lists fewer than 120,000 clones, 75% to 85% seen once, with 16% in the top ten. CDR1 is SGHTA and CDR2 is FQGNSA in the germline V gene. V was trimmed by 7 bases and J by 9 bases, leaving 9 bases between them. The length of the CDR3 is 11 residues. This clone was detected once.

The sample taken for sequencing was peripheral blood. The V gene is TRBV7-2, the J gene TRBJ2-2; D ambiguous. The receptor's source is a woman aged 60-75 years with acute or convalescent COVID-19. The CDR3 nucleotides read TGTGCCAGCACCTCCCCCCGGGAGCTGTTTTTT. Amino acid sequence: CASTSPRELFF.